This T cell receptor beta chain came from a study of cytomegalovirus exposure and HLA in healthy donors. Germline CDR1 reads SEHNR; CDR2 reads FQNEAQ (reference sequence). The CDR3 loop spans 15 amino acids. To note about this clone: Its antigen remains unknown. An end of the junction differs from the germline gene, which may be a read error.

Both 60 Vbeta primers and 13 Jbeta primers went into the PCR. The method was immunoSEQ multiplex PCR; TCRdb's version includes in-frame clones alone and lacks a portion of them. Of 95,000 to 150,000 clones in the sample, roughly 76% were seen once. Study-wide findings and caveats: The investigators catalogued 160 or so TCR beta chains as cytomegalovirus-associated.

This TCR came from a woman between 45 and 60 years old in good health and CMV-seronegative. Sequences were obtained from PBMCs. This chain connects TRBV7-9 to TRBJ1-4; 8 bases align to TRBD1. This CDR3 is CSSSLSTGENEKLFF. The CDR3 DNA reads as TGTTCCAGCAGCTTATCGACAGGGGAAAATGAAAAACTGTTTTTT.